Listed below are T cell receptor beta chains from one sample, sequenced in a study of cytomegalovirus exposure and HLA in healthy donors. Only in-frame clones appear in the TCRdb table, and some are missing; sequencing was by immunoSEQ multiplex PCR. The sample lists almost 200,000 clones, around 79% seen once, with approximately 0.4% in the top ten. Sequencing was done on a sample of PBMCs. The receptors originated from a male donor in good health and CMV-seropositive. Both conserved end residues are part of each CDR3. Fields, in order: J gene, CDR3 length, D gene, clone size, V gene, CDR3 DNA, CDR3 protein. A D gene is named only where the DNA matches it firmly. Clone size, where shown, is once, few, many, or a class for clones that have expanded.

j_call: TRBJ1-1; cdr3_length: 15; d_call: TRBD1; clone_size: NA; v_call: TRBV27; cdr3_nt: TGTGCCAGCAGTTTATCAGGACAGGTGAACACTGAAGCTTTCTTT; cdr3_aa: CASSLSGQVNTEAFF
j_call: TRBJ1-1; cdr3_length: 15; d_call: NA; clone_size: NA; v_call: TRBV30; cdr3_nt: TGTGCCTGGAGCATCCAGCCGGGGGGGTACACTGAAGCTTTCTTT; cdr3_aa: CAWSIQPGGYTEAFF
j_call: TRBJ2-5; cdr3_length: 16; d_call: TRBD1; clone_size: NA; v_call: TRBV18; cdr3_nt: TGTGCCAGCTCACCACGCGGGACAGGGGATCAAGAGACCCAGTACTTC; cdr3_aa: CASSPRGTGDQETQYF
j_call: TRBJ1-1; cdr3_length: 12; d_call: NA; clone_size: NA; v_call: TRBV7-2; cdr3_nt: TGTGCCAGCAGCTTACTCCGCACTGAAGCTTTCTTT; cdr3_aa: CASSLLRTEAFF
j_call: TRBJ1-4; cdr3_length: 15; d_call: NA; clone_size: few; v_call: TRBV4-1; cdr3_nt: TGCGCCAGCAGCCAAGAGCGAGGGACTAATGAAAAACTGTTTTTT; cdr3_aa: CASSQERGTNEKLFF
j_call: TRBJ2-3; cdr3_length: 12; d_call: NA; clone_size: NA; v_call: TRBV28; cdr3_nt: TGTGCCAGCAGAGCGAGCACAGATACGCAGTATTTT; cdr3_aa: CASRASTDTQYF
j_call: TRBJ2-3; cdr3_length: 16; d_call: TRBD2; clone_size: NA; v_call: TRBV11-2; cdr3_nt: TGTGCCAGCAGCTTCAAACTAGCGGGGGGAATGGATACGCAGTATTTT; cdr3_aa: CASSFKLAGGMDTQYF
j_call: TRBJ2-5; cdr3_length: 16; d_call: TRBD2; clone_size: NA; v_call: TRBV5-1; cdr3_nt: TGCGCCAGCAACCCGGGGGGGGCCCCATACCAAGAGACCCAGTACTTC; cdr3_aa: CASNPGGAPYQETQYF
j_call: TRBJ2-1; cdr3_length: 14; d_call: TRBD2; clone_size: NA; v_call: TRBV29-1; cdr3_nt: TGCAGCGTTCTAGCGGGAGACGACTACAATGAGCAGTTCTTC; cdr3_aa: CSVLAGDDYNEQFF
j_call: TRBJ1-1; cdr3_length: 15; d_call: NA; clone_size: few; v_call: TRBV18; cdr3_nt: TGTGCCAGCTCACCATCACAGAGAACTGCCACTGAAGCTTTCTTT; cdr3_aa: CASSPSQRTATEAFF